This passage covers 23 T cell receptor beta chains from one sample sequenced in a study of cytomegalovirus exposure and HLA in healthy donors. The PCR ran on 60 Vbeta and 13 Jbeta primers. TCRdb keeps only in-frame clones here, not all; method: immunoSEQ multiplex PCR. The repertoire has under 300,000 clones, just under 85% of them found once; the top ten carry roughly 2%. Sequences were obtained from PBMCs. The receptors were sampled from a woman aged 40 to 49 in good health and CMV-seropositive.

The chain carries TRBV11-2 and TRBJ1-2, with D perhaps TRBD1 (5 bases). The germline gives CDR1 SGHAT, CDR2 FQNNGV. CDR3 length equals 14 residues. The V gene lost 0 bases and the J gene lost 5 bases, with 10 bases spanning the gap. The CDR3 bases are TGTGCCAGCAGCTTAGACTCAAGGGGTTATGGCTACACCTTC. Protein product: CASSLDSRGYGYTF.

V usage is TRBV7-8 and J usage is TRBJ2-2, with D perhaps matching TRBD2 (6 bases). Per germline, CDR1 SGHVS and CDR2 FQNEAQ. This CDR3 has 15 residues. V dropped 3 bases and J dropped 2 bases, with 10 bases sitting between them. The CDR3 bases are TGTGCCAGCAGCTTCCGGGACTTCAACACCGGGGAGCTGTTTTTT. This translates into CASSFRDFNTGELFF. Using reference TRBV7-8 and TRBJ2-2 for the parts outside the CDR3, the full variable domain is GAGVSQSPRYKVAKRGQDVALRCDPISGHVSLFWYQQALGQGPEFLTYFQNEAQLDKSGLPSDRFFAERPEGSVSTLKIQRTQQEDSAVYLCASSFRDFNTGELFFGEGSRLTVL.

This clone was seen a few times. The rearrangement uses TRBV21-1 and TRBJ1-1; TRBD1 is the table's D call, not checked against the DNA. TRBV21-1 is given as a pseudogene. The CDR3 is 15 amino acids. This chain's CDR3 is CASSSPTGMNTEAFF. The CDR3 DNA is TGTGCCAGCAGCAGCCCGACAGGCATGAACACTGAAGCTTTCTTT.

The rearrangement links TRBV4-2 to TRBJ2-7; 9 bases match TRBD1. CDR1 and CDR2 (germline): LGHNA, YNFKEQ. The CDR3 has 15 amino acids. J lost 3 bases, V lost 4 bases, and 7 bases had no gene match. Here the CDR3 reads CASSPRDRVFYEQYF. CDR3 nucleotides: TGTGCCAGCAGCCCCCGGGACAGGGTCTTCTACGAGCAGTACTTC.

The rearrangement links TRBV18 to TRBJ1-1; D is ambiguous. Looked up from germline, CDR1 is KGHSH and CDR2 is LQKENI. This CDR3 has 16 amino acids. Between the trimmed V and J ends, which lost 2 bases and 1 base, there was a span of 14 bases. CDR3 region: CASSPRGPAPNTEAFF. The DNA for the CDR3 is TGTGCCAGCTCACCAAGAGGGCCGGCCCCGAACACTGAAGCTTTCTTT.

This sequence joins TRBV5-4 and TRBJ2-2; TRBD2 matches at 10 bases. Germline V gene lookup returns CDR1 SGHNT and CDR2 YYREEE (reference sequence). V gave up 4 bases and J gave up 3 bases; unmatched junction bases: 6. CDR3 length: 16 residues. CDR3 nucleotides: TGTGCCAGCAGCGACACCGGGACTAGCGACACCGGGGAGCTGTTTTTT. This translates into CASSDTGTSDTGELFF.

The rearrangement links TRBV19 to TRBJ1-1; no clear D. The V gene lost 3 bases and the J gene lost 1 base, with 6 bases spanning the gap. The CDR3 totals 13 residues. The germline V gene encodes CDR1 LNHDA and CDR2 SQIVND (reference sequence). The CDR3 DNA is TGTGCCAGTAGTATTTTAGAGAACACTGAAGCTTTCTTT. It encodes CASSILENTEAFF.

The chain's CDR3 is CASSLSGDTQYF. The CDR3 DNA sequence: TGTGCCAGCAGCTTATCGGGAGATACGCAGTATTTT. V usage is TRBV11-2 and J usage is TRBJ2-3; no clear D gene. This CDR3 has 12 residues. CDR1 is SGHAT, CDR2 FQNNGV, per germline. With 2 bases removed from V and 5 bases from J, the gap between germline ends came to 5 bases.

Regarding this clone: This sample includes further DNA sequences coding for the same CDR3. This chain uses TRBV30 with TRBJ2-5; the D gene is possibly TRBD2 (5 bases). This CDR3 comprises 12 residues. Germline CDR1 reads GTSNPN; CDR2 reads SVGIG (reference sequence). Deletions cut 0 bases from V and 5 bases from J, with 7 bases between. The CDR3 DNA is TGTGCCTGGAGTGTAAGGGAGGAGACCCAGTACTTC. Protein: CAWSVREETQYF.

The chain combines TRBV30 with TRBJ2-4; D remains unclear. V dropped 5 bases and J dropped 0 bases, with 14 bases sitting between them. From germline, CDR1 is GTSNPN and CDR2 SVGIG (reference sequence). The CDR3 has 15 residues. In DNA, the CDR3 is TGTGCCTGGTCTCCTTTACATCTAGCCAAAAACATTCAGTACTTC. Translation: CAWSPLHLAKNIQYF. The entire variable domain, with the rest obtained from reference TRBV30 and TRBJ2-4, is as follows: SQTIHQWPATLVQPVGSPLSLECTVEGTSNPNLYWYRQAAGRGLQLLFYSVGIGQISSEVPQNLSASRPQDRQFILSSKKLLLSDSGFYLCAWSPLHLAKNIQYFGAGTRLSVL.

This clone has more than one count but fewer than ten. A read error may account for a junction end that differs from germline. The chain is built from TRBV29-1 and TRBJ2-1; TRBD2 aligns across 8 bases. CDR3 length equals 16 residues. Germline V gene lookup returns CDR1 SQVTM and CDR2 ANQGSEA. CDR3 protein: CSVEGFERERVNEQFF. CDR3 DNA sequence: TGCAGCGTCGAAGGCTTCGAGCGGGAGCGAGTCAATGAGCAGTTCTTC.

In DNA form, the CDR3 reads TGTGCCAGCCGCGATTACGAGGGCACTGAAGCTTTCTTT. This translates into CASRDYEGTEAFF. The rearrangement joins TRBV18 to TRBJ1-1, with D unclear. The CDR3 runs to 13 residues. Germline-derived CDR1 and CDR2 are KGHSH and LQKENI. V lost 8 bases to trimming and J lost 4 bases, with 14 bases between them.

V and J are TRBV19 and TRBJ2-1; no clear D. Per germline, CDR1 LNHDA and CDR2 SQIVND (reference sequence). Trimming removed 3 bases at V and 5 bases at J, with 2 bases between. The CDR3 loop spans 11 amino acids. CDR3 residues: CASSINNEQFF. The CDR3, as DNA: TGTGCCAGTAGTATTAACAATGAGCAGTTCTTC.

The chain recombines TRBV28 with TRBJ1-5; 10 bases line up with TRBD1. Germline assignment: CDR1 MDHEN and CDR2 SYDVKM. Trimming removed 3 bases from V and 9 bases from J; junction bases left unmatched: 8. There are 15 residues in the CDR3. CDR3 sequence reads: CASSLSGTGVAPQHF. The CDR3 region has the DNA TGTGCCAGCAGTTTGTCCGGGACAGGGGTTGCGCCCCAGCATTTT.

The gene calls are TRBV5-4 and TRBJ2-7; 9 bases match TRBD1. Germline CDR1 and CDR2: SGHNT and YYREEE (reference sequence). The CDR3 length is 14 residues. V lost 0 bases, J lost 2 bases, and 0 bases stayed unmatched. The CDR3 sequence: CASSLGDRAYEQYF. CDR3 bases: TGTGCCAGCAGCTTGGGGGACAGGGCCTACGAGCAGTACTTC.

The chain couples TRBV5-1 to TRBJ1-1; the D gene is possibly TRBD1 (6 bases). The V and J ends lost 5 bases and 2 bases respectively, with 16 bases between them. The CDR3 covers 15 residues. Germline values: CDR1 SGHRS, CDR2 YFSETQ. CDR3: CASSSSGTFNTEAFF. In DNA, the CDR3 is TGCGCCAGCAGTTCCTCCGGGACATTTAACACTGAAGCTTTCTTT.

The J gene is TRBJ2-1, the V gene TRBV7-2; possibly TRBD2 for D (5 bases). Germline CDR1 reads SGHTA; CDR2 reads FQGNSA. CDR3 length: 12 residues. Trimming pared 5 bases from V and 11 bases from J, leaving 13 bases between. CDR3 sequence: CASSPTRRKQFF. The DNA of the CDR3 is TGTGCCAGCAGCCCTACTAGACGGAAGCAGTTCTTC.

J is TRBJ1-2 and V is TRBV9, with 9 bases lining up with TRBD1. Trimming removed 3 bases from V and 7 bases from J; junction bases left unmatched: 4. The CDR3 consists of 13 residues. CDR1 SGDLS and CDR2 YYNGEE come from the germline V gene. CDR3 DNA: TGTGCCAGCAGCGCCGGGACAGGGCTTGGCTACACCTTC. Translating it yields CASSAGTGLGYTF.

This chain connects TRBV7-8 to TRBJ2-2; TRBD1 agrees at 9 bases. Trimming cost V 2 bases and J 4 bases; bases outside gene matches: 5. CDR3 size: 16 residues. CDR1 is SGHVS and CDR2 is FQNEAQ in the germline V gene. The CDR3 DNA is TGTGCCAGCAGCTTACTAAGGACAGGGGTCACCGGGGAGCTGTTTTTT. Protein sequence: CASSLLRTGVTGELFF.

The rearrangement uses TRBV7-9 and TRBJ2-2; 7 bases fit TRBD1. There are 14 residues in the CDR3. Looked up from germline, CDR1 is SEHNR and CDR2 is FQNEAQ (reference sequence). V lost 5 bases, J lost 6 bases, and 6 bases stayed unmatched. CDR3: CASSRDSAAGELFF. CDR3 sequence (DNA): TGTGCCAGCAGCAGGGACAGTGCGGCCGGGGAGCTGTTTTTT.

Concerning this clone: The junction and the germline gene differ at one end; a read error may be behind it. The V and J genes are TRBV7-9 and TRBJ1-1; D is unresolved. Germline lookup yields CDR1 SEHNR and CDR2 FQNEAQ (reference sequence). The CDR3 is 14 residues long. As DNA, the CDR3 is TGTTCCAGCAGCCTCTTCGGAGGGAACACTGAAGCTTTCTTT. Encoded protein: CSSSLFGGNTEAFF.

The rearrangement joins TRBV20-1 to TRBJ1-1; 7 nucleotides match TRBD1. The CDR3 has 11 residues. The ends lost 5 bases at V and 7 bases at J; junction bases unmatched: 4. The germline CDR1 and CDR2 sequences are DFQATT and SNEGSKA (reference sequence). The CDR3 DNA reads as TGCAGTGCTTCCAGACAGGGTGAAGCTTTCTTT. This sequence encodes CSASRQGEAFF.

V usage is TRBV7-2 and J usage is TRBJ2-1; 9 nucleotides align to TRBD2. Germline CDR1 is SGHTA and CDR2 is FQGNSA. J was trimmed by 12 bases and V by 2 bases; bases with no gene match: 5. The CDR3 covers 13 residues. CDR3 nucleotide sequence: TGTGCCAGCAGCTTACTGGCACTAGCGGGGCAGTTCTTC. It is translated as CASSLLALAGQFF.